This section outlines one T cell receptor (beta chain) sequence together with its context. What it binds is unknown. These data are taken from a study of regulatory T cells in long-lasting Graves disease. Study conclusions and caveats: It was in persistent disease that TRBV28, TRBJ1-2 and TRBJ2-5 were favored. Tissue studied was limited to peripheral blood, excluding thyroid tissue.

The CDR3 is 14 residues long. V lost 1 base, J lost 5 bases, and 10 bases lay in between. Germline values: CDR1 LNHDA, CDR2 SQIVND (reference sequence). Researchers made TCR beta libraries by using iRepertoire HTBI primers and running Arm-PCR on CDR3 regions. Each CDR3 protein gets one entry after TCRdb re-called the multiplex PCR reads with MiXCR. Here the sample spans hundreds of thousands of distinct CDR3 sequences, about 14% being singletons. Time point noted: newly diagnosed GD, antithyroid drugs for less than 3 months. The authors made the TCR library using RNA they extracted from PBMCs. The sample also formed part of further work on T cells in Graves' hyperthyroidism and ophthalmopathy. That source reports: Newly diagnosed hyperthyroidism patients aged 18 to 65 years had disease lasting under 2 months. Clinical symptoms, serum thyroxine and TRAb, thyroid ultrasound and orbital computed tomography were used for the diagnoses.

The chain uses TRBV19 and TRBJ2-3; D ambiguous. The sample was peripheral blood mononuclear cells (PBMCs), taken at new diagnosis, from a patient treated with antithyroid drugs. The source is a man younger than 45 with Graves disease. The CDR3 nucleotides read TGTGCCAGTAGTATAGCCCGCGGTGGAGATACGCAGTATTTT. Its translation is CASSIARGGDTQYF.